Described below is a single TCR beta chain sequence and its context. Antigen unknown. The listed genes are named as in mouse. The CDR3 goes on 4 residues after the read ends, and that part is filled in from the germline J gene. Extraction of RNA preceded its reverse transcription into cDNA, which served as the sequencing template. The method was immunoSEQ multiplex PCR; TCRdb's version includes in-frame clones alone and lacks a portion of them. The sample yields under 350,000 clones, without any singletons. The data derive from a study of CD8+ T cells in alopecia areata. Findings and limits, study-wide: Scalp lesions, especially in alopecia totalis/universalis, had higher clonality than normal scalp.

This CDR3 contains 16 residues. The germline V gene encodes CDR1 FNHDT and CDR2 SITEND (reference sequence). Trimming took off 1 base at V and 3 bases at J, with 16 bases between the two ends. Markers including CD4, CD8alpha, NKG2D and NKG2ACE guided sorting of pooled cutaneous lymph node cells. This sequence was found in a C3H/HeJ mouse with alopecia areata. The strain's MHC: H2-k. The chain recombines TRBV19 with TRBJ1-1; TRBD1 might be the D (5 bases). The sequenced sample consisted of CD4+ T cells sorted from a lymph node. The CDR3: CASSIYGRVSDTEVFF. The sequenced CDR3 bases are TGTGCCAGCAGTATATACGGCAGGGTTTCGGACACA.